This T cell receptor beta chain was documented in a study of neoadjuvant anti-PD-1 for oral cavity cancer. Overall study: Nivolumab at 3 mg/kg was mostly given biweekly, three to four doses, pre-surgery.

Blood libraries mostly used roughly 0.5 ug genomic DNA, six replicates each. Measured with immunoSEQ multiplex PCR; TCRdb has only the in-frame clones, and not every one. The repertoire includes about 14,000 clones, around 75% of them detected once, and around 2% sits in the top ten. The CDR3 is made up of 16 amino acids. The germline V gene has CDR1 LGHNA and CDR2 YNFKEQ. The junction had 8 bases not matched to a gene; V was cut back by 6 bases and J by 6 bases. Specified time point: after neoadjuvant nivolumab, at surgical resection. These newly diagnosed stage II-IVA oral cavity squamous cell carcinoma patients had no prior systemic or radiation treatment.

The receptor's source is a person between 35 and 79 years old with oral cavity squamous cell carcinoma. The rearrangement links TRBV4-2 to TRBJ2-1; 13 bases agree with TRBD2. The specimen was PBMCs, collected after nivolumab (anti-PD-1) treatment. The CDR3 nucleotides are TGTGCCAGCAGGCCCCCCGGGACTAGCGGGGTCAATGAGCAGTTCTTC. It codes for CASRPPGTSGVNEQFF.